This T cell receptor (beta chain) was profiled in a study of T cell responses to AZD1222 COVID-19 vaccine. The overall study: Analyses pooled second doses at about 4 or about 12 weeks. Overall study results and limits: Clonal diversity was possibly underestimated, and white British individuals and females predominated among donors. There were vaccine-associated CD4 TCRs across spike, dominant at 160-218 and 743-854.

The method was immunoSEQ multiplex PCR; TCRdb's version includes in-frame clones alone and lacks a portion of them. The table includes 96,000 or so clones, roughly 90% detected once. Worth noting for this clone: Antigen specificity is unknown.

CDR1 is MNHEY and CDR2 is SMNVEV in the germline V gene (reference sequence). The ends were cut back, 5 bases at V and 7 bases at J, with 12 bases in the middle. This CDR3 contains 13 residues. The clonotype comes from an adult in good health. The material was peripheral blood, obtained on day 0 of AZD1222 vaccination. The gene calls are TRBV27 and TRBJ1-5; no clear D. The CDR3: CASSTARGQPQHF. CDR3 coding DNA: TGTGCCAGCAGTACCGCCCGAGGACAGCCCCAGCATTTT.